The 16 T cell receptor beta chains presented below share a single source sample, sequenced in a study of shared clonotypes between healthy human individuals. Repertoires were generated with immunoSEQ multiplex PCR, while TCRdb's copy carries only in-frame clones and drops some. The sample records about 980,000 clones, over 75% being singletons. The specimen was memory CD4+ T cells sorted from blood. Indicated subset: CD45RA-negative fraction. These receptor sequences come from a man between 18 and 29 years old in good health.

There are a few counts of this clone. The V gene is TRBV5-8, the J gene TRBJ2-7; D might be TRBD1 or TRBD2, each matching 5 bases. The CDR3 has 12 amino acids. Germline CDR1 and CDR2: SGHTS and YDEGEE. Trimming pared 0 bases from V and 6 bases from J, leaving 7 bases between. The CDR3 region is CASSLVGVEQYF. CDR3 DNA sequence: TGTGCCAGCAGCTTGGTGGGGGTCGAGCAGTACTTC.

The V call is TRBV30, the J call TRBJ2-5; the D call may be TRBD1 or TRBD2 (5 bases each). The CDR3 length is 13 residues. V shed 5 bases and J shed 2 bases, with 12 bases lying between them. CDR1 and CDR2 from the germline V gene are GTSNPN and SVGIG (reference sequence). CDR3 sequence (DNA): TGTGCCTGGGACGGGGACGGGCAAGAGACCCAGTACTTC. Translated, it gives CAWDGDGQETQYF.

Notes on this clone: This sequence may be a read error, since a much larger clone differs from it by one base. Different DNA sequences within this sample yield the same CDR3. The gene calls are TRBV25-1 and TRBJ1-1; D not resolved. Per the germline V gene, CDR1 is MGHDK and CDR2 is SYGVNS. The CDR3 covers 11 residues. With 5 bases removed from V and 1 base from J, the gap between germline ends came to 2 bases. In DNA form, the CDR3 reads TGTGCCAGCAGTCGGAACACTGAAGCTTTCTTT. Protein sequence: CASSRNTEAFF.

The chain employs TRBV5-6 and TRBJ1-6; D is perhaps TRBD1 (5 bases). The V end was cut by 2 bases, the J end by 10 bases, with 19 bases between. CDR1 is SGHDT and CDR2 is YYEEEE in the germline V gene. This CDR3 contains 16 residues. The CDR3 sequence is CASSFGSGQGQSPLHF. The DNA for the CDR3 is TGTGCCAGCAGCTTCGGCTCGGGGCAGGGTCAGTCACCCCTCCACTTT.

The chain combines TRBV5-1 with TRBJ2-1, with 10 bases aligning to TRBD2. The V gene's germline CDR1 is SGHRS and CDR2 YFSETQ. The CDR3 consists of 15 residues. The junction had 4 bases not matched to a gene; V was cut back by 5 bases and J by 2 bases. CDR3 region: CASSNSGRTYNEQFF. CDR3 nucleotides: TGCGCCAGCAGTAATAGCGGGAGGACCTACAATGAGCAGTTCTTC.

The chain recombines TRBV5-1 with TRBJ1-1; tentative D call: TRBD1 (6 bases). Germline V gene lookup returns CDR1 SGHRS and CDR2 YFSETQ. Trimming left V 2 bases short and J 1 base short, with 9 bases between. CDR3 length: 14 amino acids. The CDR3 protein is CASSFGQSNTEAFF. CDR3 bases: TGCGCCAGCAGCTTCGGACAGTCGAACACTGAAGCTTTCTTT.

The chain is built from TRBV2 and TRBJ2-7; 12 bases match TRBD2. From germline, CDR1 is SNHLY and CDR2 FYNNEI. Trimming at V came to 6 bases and at J to 7 bases, leaving 10 bases not matched to a gene. The CDR3 totals 15 residues. CDR3 protein: CASRRLAGGPQEQYF. The CDR3, as DNA: TGTGCCAGCAGGCGGCTAGCGGGGGGGCCCCAAGAGCAGTACTTC.

The chain employs TRBV5-1 and TRBJ2-5, with D perhaps matching TRBD1 or TRBD2 (6 bases each). Trimming took 2 bases from V and 4 from J, leaving 12 bases between them. The CDR3 length is 14 residues. Germline CDR1 reads SGHRS; CDR2 reads YFSETQ. The CDR3: CASSLLGGGETQYF. The DNA of the CDR3 is TGCGCCAGCAGCTTACTCGGAGGGGGAGAGACCCAGTACTTC.

This chain links TRBV2 with TRBJ1-2; 7 nucleotides agree with TRBD1. V lost 4 bases, J lost 4 bases, and 9 bases stayed unmatched. Germline CDR1 reads SNHLY; CDR2 reads FYNNEI. The CDR3 is 15 residues long. CDR3 region: CASSVGTDLLYGYTF. For the CDR3, the DNA is TGTGCCAGCAGTGTTGGGACAGACTTACTCTATGGCTACACCTTC.

As regards this clone: The same CDR3 is also encoded by other DNA sequences in this sample. V gene TRBV5-1 combines with J gene TRBJ2-7; D might be TRBD1 (5 bases). V shed 0 bases and J shed 2 bases, with 9 bases lying between them. Germline loops: CDR1 SGHRS, CDR2 YFSETQ. This CDR3 has 14 amino acids. The CDR3 coding sequence is TGCGCCAGCAGCTTGGAAGGGGCCCCCTACGAGCAGTACTTC. It translates to CASSLEGAPYEQYF. The full variable domain, with the rest looked up from reference TRBV5-1 and TRBJ2-7, is KAGVTQTPRYLIKTRGQQVTLSCSPISGHRSVSWYQQTPGQGLQFLFEYFSETQRNKGNFPGRFSGRQFSNSRSEMNVSTLELGDSALYLCASSLEGAPYEQYFGPGTRLTVT.

The rearrangement links TRBV7-9 to TRBJ1-1; the match to TRBD1 covers 12 bases. This CDR3 comprises 17 residues. CDR1 SEHNR and CDR2 FQNEAQ come from the germline V gene (reference sequence). J was trimmed by 1 base and V by 6 bases; bases with no gene match: 9. The CDR3 DNA reads TGTGCCAGCAGTACCGGGACAGGGGGCCTTCGGAACACTGAAGCTTTCTTT. It codes for CASSTGTGGLRNTEAFF.

CDR3 region: CASGQGADYTEAFF. In nucleotides, the CDR3 is TGTGCCAGCGGGCAGGGGGCGGACTACACTGAAGCTTTCTTT. This chain connects TRBV28 to TRBJ1-1; TRBD1 agrees at 8 bases. CDR1 and CDR2 (germline): MDHEN, SYDVKM. V shed 8 bases, J shed 3 bases, and the junction held 8 bases outside the gene matches. The CDR3 sequence is 14 residues long.

This clone was picked up many times. V and J are TRBV18 and TRBJ2-2, with 8 bases identical to TRBD1. The length of the CDR3 is 16 residues. J gave up 4 bases and V 4 bases, and 8 bases lay outside the gene matches. CDR1 KGHSH and CDR2 LQKENI come from the germline V gene. The CDR3 loop is CASSLLQGAPTGELFF. In DNA form, the CDR3 reads TGTGCCAGCTCACTCCTTCAGGGGGCGCCCACCGGGGAGCTGTTTTTT.

As regards this clone: The sample carries other DNA sequences with the same CDR3. The chain has TRBV10-1 and TRBJ2-7; D ambiguous. V was cut by 0 bases and J by 3 bases, with 6 bases left in between. Germline-derived CDR1 and CDR2 are WNHNN and SYGVQD (reference sequence). This CDR3 region has 13 residues. CDR3 nucleotide sequence: TGCGCCAGCAGTGAGTCTGGCAGCTACGAGCAGTACTTC. This codes for CASSESGSYEQYF.

The CDR3: CATRGGASSYNSPLHF. In DNA form, the CDR3 reads TGTGCCACCCGAGGGGGGGCTAGCTCCTATAATTCACCCCTCCACTTT. The chain employs TRBV28 and TRBJ1-6, with D possibly TRBD1 on 6 matching bases. The CDR3 sequence is 16 residues long. CDR1 and CDR2 (germline): MDHEN, SYDVKM. With 10 bases removed from V and 0 bases from J, the gap between germline ends came to 16 bases.

This clone showed up just a few times. The chain has TRBV30 and TRBJ1-1; D call uncertain. Germline CDR1 and CDR2: GTSNPN and SVGIG (reference sequence). This CDR3 is built from 14 residues. The V end was cut by 2 bases, the J end by 2 bases, with 12 bases between. CDR3 coding DNA: TGTGCCTGGAGTTTCTCCGACGGAAACACTGAAGCTTTCTTT. It yields the protein CAWSFSDGNTEAFF.